A single sample gave rise to the 14 T cell receptor beta chains below, sequenced in a study of identical twins. A single record per CDR3 protein comes from TCRdb applying MiXCR to the 5' RACE reads. Of about 570,000 distinct CDR3 sequences listed, 9.6% are singletons. The same specimen was also included in a second study, on yellow fever vaccine responses in identical twins.

What was sequenced was PBMCs. The receptor set was obtained from a woman younger than 30 in good health.

Note on this clonotype: At one end the junction does not follow the germline gene, possibly because of a read error. The chain uses TRBV29-1 and TRBJ2-2, with D perhaps matching TRBD2 (5 bases). Germline loops: CDR1 SQVTM, CDR2 ANQGSEA. CDR3 size: 12 residues. The DNA for the CDR3 is TGCACCACGACTGACAACACCGGGGAGCTGCTTTTT. Translating gives CTTTDNTGELLF.

V usage is TRBV28 and J usage is TRBJ2-7; D remains ambiguous. The CDR3 contains 12 residues. The germline CDR1 and CDR2 sequences are MDHEN and SYDVKM. The V end was cut by 8 bases, the J end by 2 bases, with 10 bases between. The CDR3 DNA reads TGTGCCAGCCGAGAGGCCACCTACGAGCAGTACTTC. Translation: CASREATYEQYF.

This clonotype has a handful of counts. This chain connects TRBV30 to TRBJ1-2; D remains unclear. This CDR3 region has 14 residues. The germline V and J ends were trimmed by 5 bases and 4 bases, with 17 bases remaining between them. CDR1 GTSNPN and CDR2 SVGIG come from the germline V gene (reference sequence). Here the CDR3 reads CAWDVGQETYGYTF. In DNA, the CDR3 is TGTGCCTGGGACGTTGGGCAGGAAACCTATGGCTACACCTTC.

This clonotype was observed a handful of times. CDR3 bases: TGCGCCAGCAGCCAGACCCAGGGGGAGCGGCCCAATGAGCAGTTCTTC. Translating it yields CASSQTQGERPNEQFF. The gene calls are TRBV4-3 and TRBJ2-1, with 7 bases aligning to TRBD1. This CDR3 spans 16 amino acids. Germline assignment: CDR1 LGHNA and CDR2 YSLEER. With 3 bases clipped from V and 6 bases from J, the junction kept 11 bases outside the gene matches.

CDR3: CATSVLAGGVETQYF. The CDR3 DNA reads as TGTGCCACCAGTGTTCTTGCGGGGGGGGTGGAGACCCAGTACTTC. V usage is TRBV24-1 and J usage is TRBJ2-5; TRBD2 matches at 9 bases. Germline CDR1 and CDR2: KGHDR and SFDVKD. CDR3 length equals 15 residues. The ends lost 5 bases at V and 5 bases at J; junction bases unmatched: 8.

In this sample, this clonotype turned up many times. V and J are TRBV29-1 and TRBJ2-7; D is tentatively TRBD1 or TRBD2 (6 bases each). Germline CDR1 and CDR2: SQVTM and ANQGSEA. With 2 bases removed from V and 4 bases from J, the gap between germline ends came to 18 bases. The CDR3 loop spans 15 amino acids. The CDR3 DNA reads TGCAGCGTTGAACCCGGGGGCGCCGCTGGATACGAGCAGTACTTC. This gives the protein CSVEPGGAAGYEQYF.

J is TRBJ1-1 and V is TRBV7-9; D is ambiguous. The CDR3 has 12 residues. V shed 5 bases and J shed 5 bases, with 9 bases lying between them. Germline lookup yields CDR1 SEHNR and CDR2 FQNEAQ (reference sequence). CDR3 residues: CASSQSGTEAFF. The CDR3 nucleotides are TGTGCCAGCAGCCAAAGCGGAACTGAAGCTTTCTTT.

The chain uses TRBV4-3 and TRBJ2-5; D uncertain. Germline V gene data show CDR1 as LGHNA and CDR2 as YSLEER. The germline V and J ends were trimmed by 0 bases and 0 bases, with 8 bases remaining between them. This CDR3 is 15 amino acids long. The CDR3 loop reads CASSQDRDYQETQYF. The CDR3 DNA sequence: TGCGCCAGCAGCCAAGATAGGGATTACCAAGAGACCCAGTACTTC.

This clonotype was counted many times. The chain combines TRBV11-3 with TRBJ2-2; no definite D call. Germline lookup yields CDR1 SGHNT and CDR2 YENEEA. CDR3 length: 15 residues. Trimming removed 3 bases at V and 4 bases at J, with 12 bases between. The CDR3 is CASSFGTSGTGELFF. The CDR3 DNA sequence: TGTGCCAGCAGCTTTGGTACCAGTGGCACCGGGGAGCTGTTTTTT.

This clonotype was seen ten or more times. This chain connects TRBV27 to TRBJ2-1; D is possibly TRBD2 (5 bases). Looked up from germline, CDR1 is MNHEY and CDR2 is SMNVEV (reference sequence). The CDR3 runs 15 residues. Between the trimmed V and J ends, which lost 4 bases and 1 base, there was a span of 11 bases. The CDR3 nucleotides are TGTGCCAGCAGTTCCGAGGGAAGGTCCTACAATGAGCAGTTCTTC. Translating it yields CASSSEGRSYNEQFF.

This clonotype was seen a handful of times. V usage is TRBV29-1 and J usage is TRBJ2-7, with 10 bases identical to TRBD2. The V and J ends lost 3 bases and 6 bases, in that order; junction bases with no gene match: 2. The germline V gene has CDR1 SQVTM and CDR2 ANQGSEA. The CDR3 totals 12 residues. The CDR3 spells CSVEGLAFEQYF. The CDR3 DNA reads TGCAGCGTTGAGGGACTAGCGTTCGAGCAGTACTTC.

Ten or more counts support this clonotype. The chain is built from TRBV18 and TRBJ1-1; D is possibly TRBD1 (5 bases). Trimming removed 1 base from V and 5 bases from J, with 11 bases in between. Germline V CDR1 and CDR2: KGHSH, LQKENI. The CDR3 loop spans 14 amino acids. The CDR3 nucleotides are TGTGCCAGCTCACCACGGCAGGGACGGACTGAAGCTTTCTTT. Amino acids: CASSPRQGRTEAFF.

At least ten counts were recorded for this clonotype. The chain combines TRBV12-5 with TRBJ1-1; 7 bases match TRBD1. After removal of 7 bases from V and 0 bases from J, the junction contained 5 bases not matched to a gene. The germline V gene has CDR1 LGHNT and CDR2 FRNRAP. The CDR3 extends over 14 amino acids. The CDR3 loop is CASDDGQVNTEAFF. The CDR3 coding sequence is TGTGCTAGTGACGACGGACAGGTGAACACTGAAGCTTTCTTT.

This clonotype was recorded a few times. The chain joins TRBV24-1 to TRBJ2-3; D is uncertain. The CDR3 is 13 amino acids. V was trimmed by 4 bases and J by 6 bases, leaving 10 bases between them. The V gene's germline CDR1 is KGHDR and CDR2 SFDVKD. CDR3 sequence reads: CATSDSPKDTQYF. CDR3 bases: TGTGCCACCAGTGACTCCCCTAAGGATACGCAGTATTTT.